These T cell receptor beta chains were read from a single sample in a study of glioma-infiltrating T cells after dendritic cell vaccination. Only in-frame clones appear in the TCRdb table, and some are missing; sequencing was by immunoSEQ multiplex PCR. This table holds more than 60,000 clones, approximately 78% found once. The material was blood, obtained before dendritic cell vaccination. These receptors were taken from a human donor with glioblastoma. Both conserved end residues are part of each CDR3. A D gene is named only where the DNA matches it firmly. The size of a clone is reported for some rows only, either as once, few or many, or as a class for expanded clones.

j_gene,abundance,d_gene,v_gene,CDR3aa,CDR3nt
TRBJ1-2,.,.,TRBV5-4,CASSLDSGGRLYGYTF,TGTGCCAGCAGCTTAGATTCGGGGGGCCGACTGTATGGCTACACCTTC
TRBJ2-5,.,.,TRBV7-6,CASSPGAVETQYF,TGTGCCAGCAGCCCTGGGGCGGTGGAGACCCAGTACTTC
TRBJ1-2,.,.,TRBV19,CASSIDLGQNYGYTF,TGTGCCAGTAGTATAGACCTCGGACAGAATTATGGCTACACCTTC
TRBJ2-5,.,.,TRBV2,CASSDVATQYF,TGTGCCAGCAGTGATGTGGCGACCCAGTACTTC
TRBJ2-3,few,TRBD1,TRBV6-6,CASYDRVSTDTQYF,TGTGCCAGTTATGACAGGGTGAGCACAGATACGCAGTATTTT
TRBJ1-2,.,.,TRBV14,CASSQLIGQPNYGYTF,TGTGCCAGCAGCCAATTAATTGGACAGCCTAACTATGGCTACACCTTC
TRBJ2-3,.,TRBD2,TRBV4-2,CASSQDPAWEGTDTQYF,TGTGCCAGCAGCCAAGATCCCGCTTGGGAGGGTACAGATACGCAGTATTTT
TRBJ2-3,.,.,TRBV7-9,CASRLDRTDTQYF,TGTGCCAGCAGGCTAGACAGGACAGATACGCAGTATTTT
TRBJ1-2,.,.,TRBV19,CASSNFGGKTYGYTF,TGTGCCAGTAGTAACTTTGGCGGGAAGACCTATGGCTACACCTTC
TRBJ2-1,.,TRBD2,TRBV2,CAGTAGLAEYNEQFF,TGTGCCGGCACCGCGGGACTAGCGGAGTACAATGAGCAGTTCTTC
TRBJ2-3,.,.,TRBV5-6,CASSFPEGADTQYF,TGTGCCAGCAGCTTCCCTGAGGGGGCAGATACGCAGTATTTT
TRBJ1-6,once,.,TRBV7-9,CASSLGGEAPLHF,TGTGCCAGCAGCTTGGGAGGGGAGGCACCCCTCCACTTT
TRBJ2-1,.,.,TRBV5-1,CASSLSGEQFF,TGCGCCAGCAGCTTGTCGGGTGAGCAGTTCTTC
TRBJ2-7,.,TRBD1,TRBV5-1,CASSIGTASSYEQYF,TGCGCCAGCAGCATCGGGACAGCGAGCTCCTACGAGCAGTACTTC
TRBJ1-2,.,TRBD1,TRBV19,CASSIDGTGYNYGYTF,TGTGCCAGTAGTATCGACGGGACAGGATATAACTATGGCTACACCTTC
TRBJ2-2,.,TRBD2,TRBV6-1,CASLGLTNTGELFF,TGTGCCAGCCTGGGACTAACGAACACCGGGGAGCTGTTTTTT